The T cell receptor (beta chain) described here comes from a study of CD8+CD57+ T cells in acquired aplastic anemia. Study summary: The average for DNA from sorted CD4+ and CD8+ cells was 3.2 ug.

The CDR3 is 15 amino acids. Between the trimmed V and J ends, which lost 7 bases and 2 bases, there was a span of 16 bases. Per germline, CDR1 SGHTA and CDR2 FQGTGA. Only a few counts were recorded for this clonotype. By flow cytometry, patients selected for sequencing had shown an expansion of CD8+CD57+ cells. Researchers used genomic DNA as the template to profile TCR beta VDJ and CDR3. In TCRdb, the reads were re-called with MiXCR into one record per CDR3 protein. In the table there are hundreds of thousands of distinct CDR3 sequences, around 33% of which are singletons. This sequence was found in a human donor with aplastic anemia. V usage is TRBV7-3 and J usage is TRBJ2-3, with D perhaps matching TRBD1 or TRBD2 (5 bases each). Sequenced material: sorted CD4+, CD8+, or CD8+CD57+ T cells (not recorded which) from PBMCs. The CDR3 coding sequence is TGTGCCAGCACCCCGGGGACCCTTACCACAGATACGCAGTATTTT. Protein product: CASTPGTLTTDTQYF.